The source of this T cell receptor beta chain is a study of Graves' ophthalmopathy and Graves' hyperthyroidism. New diagnoses, under 2 months' duration, and ages 18 to 65 characterized the hyperthyroidism patients. Amplification of the TCR beta CDR3 regions used RNA transcripts (as template). An opening RT-PCR round employed HTBI primers and preceded a second-round multiplex PCR. TCRdb fed the multiplex PCR reads into MiXCR, producing one record per CDR3 protein. Among just over 600,000 distinct CDR3 sequences, about a fifth were seen once, and the ten largest hold roughly 6.9%. Germline V gene data show CDR1 as SGHRS and CDR2 as YFSETQ. This CDR3 is 14 amino acids long. Trimming left V 0 bases short and J 5 bases short, with 11 bases between.

The sequencing sample was made of peripheral blood. The sequence came from a woman between 18 and 29 years old with stable Graves' hyperthyroidism. Some clones in this sample may be carry-over from other donors' samples. The chain recombines TRBV5-1 with TRBJ1-2; TRBD1 is a possible D gene (5 bases). CDR3 protein: CASSLDLGGYGYTF. DNA of the CDR3: TGCGCCAGCAGCTTGGACCTCGGGGGTTATGGCTACACCTTC.